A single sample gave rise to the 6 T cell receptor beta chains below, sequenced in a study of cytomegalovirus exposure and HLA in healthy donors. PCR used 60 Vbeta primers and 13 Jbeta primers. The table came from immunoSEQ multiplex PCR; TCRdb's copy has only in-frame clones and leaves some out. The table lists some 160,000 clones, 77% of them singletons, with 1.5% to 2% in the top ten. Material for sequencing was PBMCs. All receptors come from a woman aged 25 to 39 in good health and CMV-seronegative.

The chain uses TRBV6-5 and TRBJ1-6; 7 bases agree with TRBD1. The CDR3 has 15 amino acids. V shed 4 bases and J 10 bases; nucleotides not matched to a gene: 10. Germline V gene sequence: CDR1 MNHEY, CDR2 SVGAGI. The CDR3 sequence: CASSSNPRQGSPLHF. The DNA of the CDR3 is TGTGCCAGCAGTTCCAACCCCAGACAGGGCTCACCCCTCCACTTT.

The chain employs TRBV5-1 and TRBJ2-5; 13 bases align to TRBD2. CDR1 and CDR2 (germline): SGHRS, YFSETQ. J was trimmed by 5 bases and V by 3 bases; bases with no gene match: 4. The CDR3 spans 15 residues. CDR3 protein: CASSSGLAGVETQYF. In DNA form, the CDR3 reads TGCGCCAGCAGCTCTGGACTAGCGGGAGTCGAGACCCAGTACTTC.

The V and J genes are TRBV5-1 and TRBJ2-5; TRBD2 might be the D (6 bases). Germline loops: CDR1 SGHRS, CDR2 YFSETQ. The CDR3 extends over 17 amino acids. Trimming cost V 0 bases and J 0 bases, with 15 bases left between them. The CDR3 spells CASSLGRSSAYQETQYF. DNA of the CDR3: TGCGCCAGCAGCTTGGGGCGGTCTAGCGCGTACCAAGAGACCCAGTACTTC.

The CDR3 coding sequence is TGTGCCAGCACACAGGGCAGTCAGCCCCAGCATTTT. It specifies CASTQGSQPQHF. The V gene is TRBV2, the J gene TRBJ1-5; weak D call: TRBD1 (6 bases). Germline assignment: CDR1 SNHLY and CDR2 FYNNEI. This CDR3 region has 12 residues. Trimming stripped 7 bases from V and 6 bases from J, with 10 bases between.

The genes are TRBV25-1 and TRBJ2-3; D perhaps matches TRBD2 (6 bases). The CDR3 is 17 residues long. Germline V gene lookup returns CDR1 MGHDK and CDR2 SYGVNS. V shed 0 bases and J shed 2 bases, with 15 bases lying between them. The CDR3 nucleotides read TGTGCCAGCAGTGAATATAGGGCGGGGAAACTCACAGATACGCAGTATTTT. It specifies CASSEYRAGKLTDTQYF.

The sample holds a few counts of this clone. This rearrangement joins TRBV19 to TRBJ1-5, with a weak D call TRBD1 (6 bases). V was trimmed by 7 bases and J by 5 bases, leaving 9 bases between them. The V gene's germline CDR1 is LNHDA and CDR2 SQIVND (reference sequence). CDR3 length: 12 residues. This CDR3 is CASTDSDQPQHF. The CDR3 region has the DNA TGTGCCAGTACGGACAGCGATCAGCCCCAGCATTTT.